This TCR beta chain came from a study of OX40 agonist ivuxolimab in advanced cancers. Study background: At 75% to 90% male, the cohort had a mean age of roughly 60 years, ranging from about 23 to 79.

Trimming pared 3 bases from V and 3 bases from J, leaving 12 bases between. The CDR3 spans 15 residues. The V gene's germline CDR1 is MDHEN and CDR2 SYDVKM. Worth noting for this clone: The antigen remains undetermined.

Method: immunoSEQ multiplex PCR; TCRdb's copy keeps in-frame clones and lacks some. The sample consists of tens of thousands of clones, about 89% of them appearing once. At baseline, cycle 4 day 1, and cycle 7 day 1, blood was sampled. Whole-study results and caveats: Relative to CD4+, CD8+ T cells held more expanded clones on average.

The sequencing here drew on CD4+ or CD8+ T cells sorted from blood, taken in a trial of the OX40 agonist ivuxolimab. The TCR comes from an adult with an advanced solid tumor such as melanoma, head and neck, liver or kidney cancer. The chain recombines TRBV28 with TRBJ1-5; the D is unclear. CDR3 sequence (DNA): TGTGCCAGCAGTTTGTTGGGAAGGGTCAATCAGCCCCAGCATTTT. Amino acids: CASSLLGRVNQPQHF.